This T cell receptor (beta chain) was recovered during a study of blood T cells in healthy people across ages. The V gene's germline CDR1 is SQVTM and CDR2 ANQGSEA. V was cut by 3 bases and J by 2 bases, with 22 bases left in between. The CDR3 is 17 amino acids. Healthy Caucasian individuals from Russia aged about 6 to 100 were enrolled as donors. A second PCR, run for about 7 to 12 cycles, used a sample-barcoded 5' primer plus a J-beta primer mix. Each cDNA molecule received a tag from a template-switch adaptor that had 12 random nucleotides. TCRdb reprocessed the 5' RACE reads via MiXCR and lists one record per CDR3 protein. The table records over 550,000 distinct CDR3 sequences, roughly 31% of them present only once.

The receptor was derived from an elderly woman in good health. The genes are TRBV29-1 and TRBJ2-5; D possibly corresponds to TRBD2 (5 bases). The material sequenced was blood. CDR3 in DNA: TGCAGCGTTGACAGGAGGAAGACTCCATTAGGGCAAGAGACCCAGTACTTC. It yields the protein CSVDRRKTPLGQETQYF.